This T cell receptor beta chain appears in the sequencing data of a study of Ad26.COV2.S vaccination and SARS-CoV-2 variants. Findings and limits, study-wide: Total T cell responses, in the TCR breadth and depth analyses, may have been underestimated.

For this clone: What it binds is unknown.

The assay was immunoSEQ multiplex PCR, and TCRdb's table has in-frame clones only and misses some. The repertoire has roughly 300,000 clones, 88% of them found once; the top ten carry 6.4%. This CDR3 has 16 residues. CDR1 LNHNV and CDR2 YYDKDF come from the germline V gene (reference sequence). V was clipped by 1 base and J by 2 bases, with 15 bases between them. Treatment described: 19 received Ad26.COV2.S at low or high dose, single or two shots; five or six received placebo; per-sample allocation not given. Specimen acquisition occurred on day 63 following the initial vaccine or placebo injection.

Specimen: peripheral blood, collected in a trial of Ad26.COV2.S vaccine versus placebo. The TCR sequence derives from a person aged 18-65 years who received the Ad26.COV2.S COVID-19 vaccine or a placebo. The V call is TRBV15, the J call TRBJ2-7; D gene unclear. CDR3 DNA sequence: TGTGCCACCAGCAGAGTCCGTTCCGGCACCGCCTACGAGCAGTACTTC. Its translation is CATSRVRSGTAYEQYF.